The 12 T cell receptor beta chains reported below all come from one sample, sequenced in a study of T cells in Graves' hyperthyroidism and ophthalmopathy. Authors of the study amplified TCR beta CDR3 regions from RNA transcripts. The primer set for the first-round RT-PCR of the TCR CDR3 was HTBI. TCRdb reanalysed the multiplex PCR reads using MiXCR and keeps one entry per CDR3 protein. The sample consists of 750,000 to 950,000 distinct CDR3 sequences, roughly 40% of them appearing once. Sample: blood. These receptors originate from a man between 18 and 35 years old with Graves' hyperthyroidism.

The sample holds many counts of this clonotype. The chain carries TRBV29-1 and TRBJ2-7, with D possibly matching TRBD1 (5 bases). The V end was cut by 0 bases, the J end by 3 bases, with 6 bases between. There are 12 residues in the CDR3. Germline CDR1 SQVTM, CDR2 ANQGSEA. This CDR3 is CSVEDRVYEQYF. CDR3 in DNA: TGCAGCGTTGAAGACAGGGTCTACGAGCAGTACTTC.

This clonotype was detected many times. The chain recombines TRBV7-6 with TRBJ2-5; tentatively, D is TRBD1 or TRBD2 (7 bases each). Germline V gene sequence: CDR1 SGHVS, CDR2 FNYEAQ. Trimming pared 3 bases from V and 4 bases from J, leaving 15 bases between. The CDR3 consists of 15 residues. DNA of the CDR3: TGTGCCAGCAGCTTGGGCCCCAGGGGGGGAGAGACCCAGTACTTC. Its translation: CASSLGPRGGETQYF.

This rearrangement joins TRBV12-3 or TRBV12-4 to TRBJ1-1, with TRBD1 matching 8 bases. This CDR3 has 15 residues. V was clipped by 5 bases and J by 5 bases; unmatched bases: 10. The chain's CDR3 is CASSLTGGGGTEAFF. CDR3 nucleotide sequence: TGTGCCAGCAGTCTAACAGGGGGTGGAGGGACTGAAGCTTTCTTT.

This clonotype was counted between two and nine times. V usage is TRBV7-3 and J usage is TRBJ1-1; D is uncertain. Germline assignment: CDR1 SGHTA and CDR2 FQGTGA. The CDR3 length is 15 residues. V dropped 0 bases and J dropped 0 bases, with 8 bases sitting between them. In nucleotides, the CDR3 is TGTGCCAGCAGCTTAACGTCCCGACTGAACACTGAAGCTTTCTTT. It is translated as CASSLTSRLNTEAFF. Based on the CDR3 plus reference TRBV7-3 and TRBJ1-1, the full variable domain is GAGVSQTPSNKVTEKGKYVELRCDPISGHTALYWYRQSLGQGPEFLIYFQGTGAADDSGLPNDRFFAVRPEGSVSTLKIQRTERGDSAVYLCASSLTSRLNTEAFFGQGTRLTVV.

This clonotype was detected only once. CDR3: CASRGGAQETQYF. DNA of the CDR3: TGTGCCAGCAGGGGGGGAGCCCAAGAGACCCAGTACTTC. The V call is TRBV2, the J call TRBJ2-5; possible D gene TRBD2, 6 bases. Germline V lookup: CDR1 SNHLY, CDR2 FYNNEI. This CDR3 is 13 amino acids long. The V and J ends lost 6 bases and 1 base respectively, with 9 bases between them.

As for this clonotype: The junction and the germline gene differ at one end; a read error may be behind it. This sequence joins TRBV6-1 and TRBJ1-3; D unclear. This CDR3 contains 13 residues. From germline, CDR1 is MNHNS and CDR2 SASEGT. The CDR3 reads CASSEGPRNTIYF. The CDR3 DNA follows: TGTGCCAGCAGCGAAGGCCCCCGGAACACCATATATTTT.

This clonotype was seen ten or more times. This sequence joins TRBV9 and TRBJ1-6; no clear D gene. CDR3 length: 14 residues. CDR1 is SGDLS and CDR2 is YYNGEE in the germline V gene. Trimming cost V 5 bases and J 5 bases, with 11 bases left between them. The DNA for the CDR3 is TGTGCCAGCAGTGAACTGGTAAATAATTCACCCCTCCACTTT. This translates into CASSELVNNSPLHF.

This clonotype has a handful of counts. The chain combines TRBV6-1 with TRBJ1-1, with D maybe TRBD1 (5 bases). CDR1 is MNHNS, CDR2 SASEGT, per germline. This CDR3 contains 13 residues. V gave up 10 bases and J gave up 4 bases, with 16 bases separating them. The CDR3 coding sequence is TGTGCCATCCCCAGGGATGGGGGCACTGAAGCTTTCTTT. This gives the protein CAIPRDGGTEAFF.

This clonotype has a count of ten or more. The gene calls are TRBV20-1 and TRBJ1-2; a weak D match, TRBD1 (6 bases). The CDR3 extends over 13 amino acids. Deletions cut 5 bases from V and 4 bases from J, with 14 bases between. From germline, CDR1 is DFQATT and CDR2 SNEGSKA (reference sequence). In DNA form, the CDR3 reads TGCAGTGCTGAGGGGCTACAGGGCTATGGCTACACCTTC. This sequence encodes CSAEGLQGYGYTF.

This clonotype has only a few counts. The genes are TRBV29-1 and TRBJ2-7; D uncertain. This CDR3 comprises 13 residues. CDR1 is SQVTM, CDR2 ANQGSEA, per germline. With 4 bases removed from V and 3 bases from J, the gap between germline ends came to 13 bases. CDR3 DNA sequence: TGCAGCGTTGTTATTTCGGTTGGCTACGAGCAGTACTTC. As protein: CSVVISVGYEQYF.

The rearrangement joins TRBV7-2 to TRBJ2-5; TRBD1 aligns across 7 bases. Unmatched junction bases numbered 7, after V lost 6 bases and J lost 3 bases. Germline CDR1 reads SGHTA; CDR2 reads FQGNSA. This CDR3 contains 14 residues. Written as DNA, the CDR3 is TGTGCCAGCAGTCCGGCGGACAGGAAAGAGACCCAGTACTTC. Its translation is CASSPADRKETQYF.

CDR3 amino acids: CASSQEATGGAGNQPQHF. CDR3 sequence (DNA): TGCGCCAGCAGCCAAGAAGCGACAGGGGGCGCGGGCAATCAGCCCCAGCATTTT. This chain connects TRBV4-1 to TRBJ1-5; 10 bases are shared with TRBD1. The CDR3 contains 18 residues. Trimming took 0 bases from V and 2 from J; bases not matched to a gene: 7. Germline CDR1 reads MGHRA; CDR2 reads YSYEKL.